This TCR beta chain was sequenced in a study of blood T cells in healthy people across ages. The amount of total RNA extracted per sample was at least 5.5 micrograms. A second PCR, run for roughly 7 to 11 cycles, used a sample-barcoded 5' primer plus a J-beta primer mix. TCRdb recomputed calls from the 5' RACE reads with MiXCR, one row per CDR3 protein. In the table there are roughly 800,000 distinct CDR3 sequences, roughly 25% of which are singletons. This clonotype was counted only a few times. The same specimen was also included in a second study, on T cells of mothers and their children. That report adds: A few healthy Caucasian mothers served as donors, and their six children did as well.

The origin of this receptor is a boy aged 5-17 years in good health. Sequencing used blood.

Written as DNA, the CDR3 is TGTGCCAGCTCATTGTACAGGGGGCCTTGGACCTACAATGAGCAGTTCTTC. Protein sequence: CASSLYRGPWTYNEQFF. The chain couples TRBV18 to TRBJ2-1; 9 nucleotides agree with TRBD1. The CDR3 is 17 amino acids. Germline lookup yields CDR1 KGHSH and CDR2 LQKENI. The V segment lost 5 bases and the J segment 2 bases; nucleotides outside the gene matches: 10.